This paragraph reports one T cell receptor (beta chain). This record belongs to a study of shared T cell receptors in the human thymus. Assay used: immunoSEQ multiplex PCR; TCRdb lists only in-frame clones, some missing. The table records around 730,000 clones, over 75% of them present only once. The CDR3 sequence is 16 residues long. Trimming stripped 2 bases from V and 2 bases from J, with 14 bases between. CDR1 is LNHNV and CDR2 is YYDKDF in the germline V gene (reference sequence). The data also belong to a second study, concerning human thymus T cells.

Sequencing used thymocytes. This clonotype was obtained from a girl under three years old with a congenital heart defect. The chain links TRBV15 to TRBJ2-3; TRBD2 might be the D (6 bases). The chain's CDR3 is CATSRKSSGSTDTQYF. CDR3 bases: TGTGCCACCAGCAGAAAGTCAAGCGGGTCCACAGATACGCAGTATTTT.